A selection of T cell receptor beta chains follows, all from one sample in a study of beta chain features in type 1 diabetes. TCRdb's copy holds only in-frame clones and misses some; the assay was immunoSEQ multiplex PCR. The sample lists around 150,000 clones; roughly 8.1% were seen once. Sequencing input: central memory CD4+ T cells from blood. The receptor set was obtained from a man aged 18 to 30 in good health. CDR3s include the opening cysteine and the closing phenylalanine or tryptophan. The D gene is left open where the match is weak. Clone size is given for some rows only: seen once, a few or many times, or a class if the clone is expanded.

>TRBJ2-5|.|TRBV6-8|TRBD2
TGTGCCAGCAGTTACTCCCTAGCGGGAGTTAAGGAGACCCAGTACTTC
CASSYSLAGVKETQYF
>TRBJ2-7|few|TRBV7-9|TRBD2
TGTGCCAGCAGCCCAAGCGGGAGTGTCTACGAGCAGTACTTC
CASSPSGSVYEQYF
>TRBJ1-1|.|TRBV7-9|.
TGTGCCAGCAGCTTATTCGGTTTCCGGGGATCGGTGACTGAAGCTTTCTTT
CASSLFGFRGSVTEAFF
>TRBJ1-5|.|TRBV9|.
TGTGCCAGCAGCACGACAGGCTTCCCCAATCAGCCCCAGCATTTT
CASSTTGFPNQPQHF
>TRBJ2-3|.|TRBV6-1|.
TGTGCCAGCAGGGTACAGGTAACTACAGATACGCAGTATTTT
CASRVQVTTDTQYF
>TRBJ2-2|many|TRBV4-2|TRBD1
TGTGCCAGCAGCCAGCAGGGGGACGACGGGGAGCTGTTTTTT
CASSQQGDDGELFF
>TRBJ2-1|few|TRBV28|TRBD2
TGTGCCAGCAGCTATACTAGCGGGAACAGAGATGAGCAGTTCTTC
CASSYTSGNRDEQFF
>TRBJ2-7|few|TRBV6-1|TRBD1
TGTGCCAGCAGTGAACCAAGTACAGGGGGCGTCGGCGAGCAGTACTTC
CASSEPSTGGVGEQYF
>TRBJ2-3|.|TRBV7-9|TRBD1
TGTGCCAGCAGCTTAGCGTCATTCGGGACAGGGTCGTCAGATACGCAGTATTTT
CASSLASFGTGSSDTQYF
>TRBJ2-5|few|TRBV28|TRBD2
TGTGCCAGCAGGCAGACTAGCGGGGGGTACCAAGAGACCCAGTACTTC
CASRQTSGGYQETQYF
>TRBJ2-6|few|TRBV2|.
TGTGCCAGCCACCAGGGTTCCTATTCTGGGGCCAACGTCCTGACTTTC
CASHQGSYSGANVLTF
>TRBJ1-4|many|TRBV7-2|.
TGTGCCAGCAGCTTTCAGGGAGGGGTCGAAAAACTGTTTTTT
CASSFQGGVEKLFF
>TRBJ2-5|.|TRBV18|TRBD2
TGTGCCAGCTCACTAGGGACTAGCGGGTTCGGCGAGACCCAGTACTTC
CASSLGTSGFGETQYF
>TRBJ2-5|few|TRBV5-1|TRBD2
TGCGCCAGCAGCCCGGGGCTAGCGGGGGGCCTGGGGGAGACCCAGTACTTC
CASSPGLAGGLGETQYF